The TCR beta chain under discussion was sequenced for a study of blood T cell repertoires in COVID-19. Only one count was recorded for this clone. Generated by immunoSEQ multiplex PCR, the TCRdb table keeps only in-frame clones and is missing some. The sample carries 250,000 to 400,000 clones, 88% recorded once. There are 16 residues in the CDR3. Input material: peripheral blood. The receptor comes from a young woman with COVID-19, enrolled during active disease. The chain is built from TRBV21-1 and TRBJ2-1; the table's D call TRBD1 went unverified against the DNA. TRBV21-1 is a recognized pseudogene. The CDR3: CASSKSPTGYPNEQFF. CDR3 nucleotides: TGTGCCAGCAGCAAATCGCCGACAGGGTATCCGAATGAGCAGTTCTTC.